This record concerns one T cell receptor beta chain sequence. The method was immunoSEQ multiplex PCR; TCRdb's version includes in-frame clones alone and lacks a portion of them. The table records approximately 100,000 clones, 87% of them present only once. The data stem from a study of T cell responses to AZD1222 COVID-19 vaccine. Sequences were derived from peripheral blood, sampled 28 days after the second AZD1222 dose. The TCR comes from an adult who received the AZD1222 COVID-19 vaccine.

The CDR3 loop is CASSLRTDNQPQHF. The CDR3 coding sequence is TGCGCCAGCAGCCTCCGGACAGACAATCAGCCCCAGCATTTT. The rearrangement links TRBV4-1 to TRBJ1-5; D possibly corresponds to TRBD1 (6 bases). V lost 4 bases and J 3 bases, leaving 10 bases between the germline ends. This CDR3 has 14 residues. Germline lookup yields CDR1 MGHRA and CDR2 YSYEKL.